These T cell receptor beta chains were read from a single sample in a study of OX40 agonist ivuxolimab in advanced cancers. Sequencing used immunoSEQ multiplex PCR; TCRdb keeps in-frame clones, though not all of them. The sample yields around 84,000 clones, 80% to 95% seen once. The input for sequencing was CD4+ or CD8+ T cells sorted from blood, taken in a trial of the OX40 agonist ivuxolimab. The receptors stem from an adult with an advanced solid tumor such as melanoma, head and neck, liver or kidney cancer. CDR3s include the opening cysteine and the closing phenylalanine or tryptophan. The D gene is left open where the match is weak.

v_call,d_call,cdr3_aa
TRBV14,.,CASSQESLYGYTF
TRBV7-9,TRBD1,CASSLTVGQYYGYTF
TRBV2,TRBD1,CASSGDRQETQYF
TRBV15,TRBD1,CATSRGTGGSYEQYF
TRBV6-1,.,CASSDRPGTLNTEAFF
TRBV7-9,.,CASSLGLGGSEKLFF
TRBV7-2,.,CASSSRTIGYNEQFF
TRBV6-1,TRBD2,CASSVLGGRNTGELFF
TRBV2,.,CASNPIGGYEQYF
TRBV4-1,TRBD1,CASSQTGTGFGQPQHF
TRBV29-1,.,CSGVPGTFQETQYF
TRBV6-1,.,CASSEGFTRGYTF